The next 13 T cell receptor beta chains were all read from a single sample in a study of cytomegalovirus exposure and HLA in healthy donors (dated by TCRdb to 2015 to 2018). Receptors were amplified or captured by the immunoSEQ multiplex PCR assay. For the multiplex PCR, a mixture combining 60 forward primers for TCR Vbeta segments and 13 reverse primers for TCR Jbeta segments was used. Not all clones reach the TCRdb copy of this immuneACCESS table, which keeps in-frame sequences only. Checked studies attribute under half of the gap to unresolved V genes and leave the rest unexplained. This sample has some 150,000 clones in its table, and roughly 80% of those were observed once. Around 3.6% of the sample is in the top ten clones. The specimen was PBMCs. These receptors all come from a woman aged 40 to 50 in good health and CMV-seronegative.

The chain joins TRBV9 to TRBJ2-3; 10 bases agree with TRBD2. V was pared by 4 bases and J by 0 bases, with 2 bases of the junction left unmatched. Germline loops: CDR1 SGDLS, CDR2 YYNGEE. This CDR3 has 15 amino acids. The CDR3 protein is CASSFSGGSTDTQYF. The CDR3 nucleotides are TGTGCCAGCAGCTTTAGCGGGGGGAGCACAGATACGCAGTATTTT. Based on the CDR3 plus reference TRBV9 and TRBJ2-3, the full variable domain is DSGVTQTPKHLITATGQRVTLRCSPRSGDLSVYWYQQSLDQGLQFLIQYYNGEERAKGNILERFSAQQFPDLHSELNLSSLELGDSALYFCASSFSGGSTDTQYFGPGTRLTVL.

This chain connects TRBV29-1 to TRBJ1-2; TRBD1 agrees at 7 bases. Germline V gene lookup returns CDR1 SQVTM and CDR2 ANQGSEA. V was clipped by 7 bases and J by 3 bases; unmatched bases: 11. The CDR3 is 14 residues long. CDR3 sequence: CSAPSKTGDYGYTF. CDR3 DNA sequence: TGCAGCGCTCCTAGCAAAACAGGGGACTATGGCTACACCTTC. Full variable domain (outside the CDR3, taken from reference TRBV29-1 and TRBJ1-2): SAVISQKPSRDICQRGTSLTIQCQVDSQVTMMFWYRQQPGQSLTLIATANQGSEATYESGFVIDKFPISRPNLTFSTLTVSNMSPEDSSIYLCSAPSKTGDYGYTFGSGTRLTVV.

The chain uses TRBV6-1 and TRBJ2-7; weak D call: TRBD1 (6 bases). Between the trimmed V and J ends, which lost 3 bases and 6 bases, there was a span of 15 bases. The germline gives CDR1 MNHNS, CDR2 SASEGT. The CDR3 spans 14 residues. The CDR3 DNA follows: TGTGCCAGCAGTGACCTAGGGGGTTCCGTCGAGCAGTACTTC. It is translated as CASSDLGGSVEQYF.

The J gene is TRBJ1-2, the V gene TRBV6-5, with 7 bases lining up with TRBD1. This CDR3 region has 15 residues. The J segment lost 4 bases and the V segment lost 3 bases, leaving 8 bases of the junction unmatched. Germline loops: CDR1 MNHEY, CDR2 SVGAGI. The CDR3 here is CASSYFSDRTYGYTF. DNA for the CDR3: TGTGCCAGCAGTTATTTCTCGGACAGGACCTATGGCTACACCTTC.

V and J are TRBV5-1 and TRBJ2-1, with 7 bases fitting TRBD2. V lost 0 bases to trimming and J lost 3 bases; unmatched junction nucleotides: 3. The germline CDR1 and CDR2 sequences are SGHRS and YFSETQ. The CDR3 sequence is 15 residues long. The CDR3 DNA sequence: TGCGCCAGCAGCTTGGGCGGGACTAACTACAATGAGCAGTTCTTC. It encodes CASSLGGTNYNEQFF.

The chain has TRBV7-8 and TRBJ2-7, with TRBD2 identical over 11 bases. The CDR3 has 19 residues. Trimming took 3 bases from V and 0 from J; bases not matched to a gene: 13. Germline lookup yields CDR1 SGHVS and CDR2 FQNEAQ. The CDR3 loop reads CASSFGTTSGGQSSYEQYF. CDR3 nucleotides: TGTGCCAGCAGCTTTGGTACAACTAGCGGGGGTCAAAGCTCCTACGAGCAGTACTTC.

DNA for the CDR3: TGTGCCAGCAGGTGGACAGGGAGGAACGAGCAGTACTTC. Translating gives CASRWTGRNEQYF. This chain links TRBV27 with TRBJ2-7; 8 nucleotides align to TRBD1. V was clipped by 6 bases and J by 5 bases; unmatched bases: 6. Germline V CDR1 and CDR2: MNHEY, SMNVEV (reference sequence). The CDR3 is made up of 13 amino acids.

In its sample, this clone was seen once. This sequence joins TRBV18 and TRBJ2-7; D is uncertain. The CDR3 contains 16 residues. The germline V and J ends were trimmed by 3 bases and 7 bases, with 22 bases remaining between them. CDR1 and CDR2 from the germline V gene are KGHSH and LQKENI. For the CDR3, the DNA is TGTGCCAGCTCACCCCGCGGTGCCACTTTACGGCGGGAGCAGTACTTC. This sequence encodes CASSPRGATLRREQYF.

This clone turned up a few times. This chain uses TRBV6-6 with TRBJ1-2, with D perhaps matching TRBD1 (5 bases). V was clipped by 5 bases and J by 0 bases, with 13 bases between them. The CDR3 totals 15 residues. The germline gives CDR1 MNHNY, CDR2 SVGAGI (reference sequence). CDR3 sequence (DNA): TGTGCCAGCAGTGGACCCGCGGGACCTAACTATGGCTACACCTTC. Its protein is CASSGPAGPNYGYTF.

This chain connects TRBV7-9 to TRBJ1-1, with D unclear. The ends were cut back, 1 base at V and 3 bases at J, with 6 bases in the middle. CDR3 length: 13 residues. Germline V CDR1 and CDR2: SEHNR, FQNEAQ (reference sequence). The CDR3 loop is CASSLDSYTEAFF. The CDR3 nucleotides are TGTGCCAGCAGCTTAGACAGTTACACTGAAGCTTTCTTT.

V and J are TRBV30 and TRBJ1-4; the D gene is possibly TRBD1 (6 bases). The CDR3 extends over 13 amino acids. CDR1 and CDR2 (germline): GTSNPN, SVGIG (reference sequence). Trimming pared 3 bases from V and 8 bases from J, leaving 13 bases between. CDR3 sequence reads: CAWSQGGDEKLFF. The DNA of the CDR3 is TGTGCCTGGAGCCAAGGGGGTGACGAAAAACTGTTTTTT.

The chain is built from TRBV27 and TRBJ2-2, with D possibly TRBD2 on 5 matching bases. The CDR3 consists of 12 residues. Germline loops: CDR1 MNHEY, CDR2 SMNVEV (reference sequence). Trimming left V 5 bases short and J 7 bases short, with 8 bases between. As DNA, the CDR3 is TGTGCCAGCAGTCCCCGGGGCGGGGAGCTGTTTTTT. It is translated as CASSPRGGELFF.

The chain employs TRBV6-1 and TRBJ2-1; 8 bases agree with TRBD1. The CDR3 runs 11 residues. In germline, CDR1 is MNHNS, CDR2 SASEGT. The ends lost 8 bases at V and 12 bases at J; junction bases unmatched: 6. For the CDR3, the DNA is TGTGCCAGCGCGGAAACAGGGGGGCAGTTCTTC. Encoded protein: CASAETGGQFF.